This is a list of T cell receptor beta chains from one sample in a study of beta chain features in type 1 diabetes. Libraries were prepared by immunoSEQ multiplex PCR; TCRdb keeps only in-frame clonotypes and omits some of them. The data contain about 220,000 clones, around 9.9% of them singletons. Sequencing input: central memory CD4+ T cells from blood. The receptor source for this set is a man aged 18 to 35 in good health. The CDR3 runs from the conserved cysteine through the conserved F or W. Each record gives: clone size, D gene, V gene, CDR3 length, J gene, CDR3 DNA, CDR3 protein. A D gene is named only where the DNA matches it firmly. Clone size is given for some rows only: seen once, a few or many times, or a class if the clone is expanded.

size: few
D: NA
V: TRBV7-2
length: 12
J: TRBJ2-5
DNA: TGTGCCAGCAGCTGGGGTCGCGAGACCCAGTACTTC
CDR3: CASSWGRETQYF

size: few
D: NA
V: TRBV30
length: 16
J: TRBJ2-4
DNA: TGTGCCTGGAGTGTAGGGCTCCTACTAGCCAAAAACATTCAGTACTTC
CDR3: CAWSVGLLLAKNIQYF

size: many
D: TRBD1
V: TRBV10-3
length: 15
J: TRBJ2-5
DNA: TGTGCCATCAGCCCCGACAGGGGCACACAAGAGACCCAGTACTTC
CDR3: CAISPDRGTQETQYF

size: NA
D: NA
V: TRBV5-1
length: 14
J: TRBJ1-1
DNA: TGCGCCAGCAGCTTGGGGGAGCTGAACACTGAAGCTTTCTTT
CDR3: CASSLGELNTEAFF

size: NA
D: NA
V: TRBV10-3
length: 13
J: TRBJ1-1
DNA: TGTGCCATCAGTGAGACACAGTTTACTGAAGCTTTCTTT
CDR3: CAISETQFTEAFF

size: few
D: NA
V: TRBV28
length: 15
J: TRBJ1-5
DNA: TGTGCCAGCAGTCCTTTCGGAGGGGTAGGTCAGCCCCAGCATTTT
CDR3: CASSPFGGVGQPQHF

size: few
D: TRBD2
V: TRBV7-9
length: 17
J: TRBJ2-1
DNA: TGTGCCAGCAGCTATAGCGGGAGGTTATACTCCTACAATGAGCAGTTCTTC
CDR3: CASSYSGRLYSYNEQFF

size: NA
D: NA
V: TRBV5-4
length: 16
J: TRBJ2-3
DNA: TGTGCCAGCAGCGTGGGAGGAGCTGGGAGCACAGATACGCAGTATTTT
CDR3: CASSVGGAGSTDTQYF

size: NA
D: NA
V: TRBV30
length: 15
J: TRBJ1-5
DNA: TGTGCCTGGAGTGGAGGACGACAGCCCAATCAGCCCCAGCATTTT
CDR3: CAWSGGRQPNQPQHF

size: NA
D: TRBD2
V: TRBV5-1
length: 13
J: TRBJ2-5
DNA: TGCGCCAGCAGACTAGCGGCCCAGGAGACCCAGTACTTC
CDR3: CASRLAAQETQYF

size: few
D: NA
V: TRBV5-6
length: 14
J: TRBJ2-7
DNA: TGTGCCAGCGCTACCGTGGCAGGGGACTACGAGCAGTACTTC
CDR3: CASATVAGDYEQYF